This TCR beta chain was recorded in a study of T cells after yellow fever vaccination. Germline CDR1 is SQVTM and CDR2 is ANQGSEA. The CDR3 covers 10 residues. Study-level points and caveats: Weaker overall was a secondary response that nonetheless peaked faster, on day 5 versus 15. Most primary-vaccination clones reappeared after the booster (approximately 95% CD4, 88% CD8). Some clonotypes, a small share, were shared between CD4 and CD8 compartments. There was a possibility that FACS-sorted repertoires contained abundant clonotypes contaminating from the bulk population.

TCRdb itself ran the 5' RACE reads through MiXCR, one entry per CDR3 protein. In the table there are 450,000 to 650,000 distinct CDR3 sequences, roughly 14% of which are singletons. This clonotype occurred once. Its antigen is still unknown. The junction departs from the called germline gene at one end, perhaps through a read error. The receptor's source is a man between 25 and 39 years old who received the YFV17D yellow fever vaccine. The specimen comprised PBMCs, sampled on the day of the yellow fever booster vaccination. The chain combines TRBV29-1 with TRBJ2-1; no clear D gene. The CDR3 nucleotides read TGCAGCGTTGGACTGAATGAGCGGTTCTTC. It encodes CSVGLNERFF.